These 31 T cell receptor beta chains were sequenced from one sample in a study of OX40 agonist ivuxolimab in advanced cancers. Library construction relied on the immunoSEQ multiplex PCR assay. Drawn from immuneACCESS, this table holds only the in-frame rearrangements with V and J called that TCRdb kept. Clones are partly lost; checked studies trace under half to an unresolved V gene and leave the rest unexplained. The table for this sample lists around 50,000 clones; roughly 85% of them were counted only once. 20% of the sample is in the top ten clones. This specimen consisted of CD4+ or CD8+ T cells sorted from blood, obtained in a trial of the OX40 agonist ivuxolimab. The source is an adult with an advanced solid tumor such as melanoma, head and neck, liver or kidney cancer.

The chain combines TRBV5-5 with TRBJ1-6; possible D gene TRBD1, 5 bases. The V gene lost 3 bases and the J gene lost 18 bases, with 19 bases spanning the gap. The CDR3 is 13 residues long. Germline V CDR1 and CDR2: SGHKS, YYEKEE (reference sequence). The CDR3 nucleotides are TGTGCCAGCAGCTCCTCCAGGGACTCGGGGCGCCACTTT. Translating gives CASSSSRDSGRHF.

V usage is TRBV19 and J usage is TRBJ2-3; perhaps TRBD2 as D (7 bases). With 7 bases removed from V and 2 bases from J, the gap between germline ends came to 16 bases. The CDR3 runs to 15 residues. Germline lookup yields CDR1 LNHDA and CDR2 SQIVND (reference sequence). The CDR3 nucleotides are TGTGCCAGTACTTCCCGGGGGGCTGACACAGATACGCAGTATTTT. Encoded protein: CASTSRGADTDTQYF.

The chain combines TRBV4-3 with TRBJ2-2, with 11 nucleotides matching TRBD2. Germline V CDR1 and CDR2: LGHNA, YSLEER. With 2 bases clipped from V and 1 base from J, the junction kept 6 bases outside the gene matches. This CDR3 comprises 18 residues. For the CDR3, the DNA is TGCGCCAGCAGCCAATCGGCCGGGACTAGCGGGAACACCGGGGAGCTGTTTTTT. It codes for CASSQSAGTSGNTGELFF.

The chain carries TRBV5-1 and TRBJ1-4; 11 bases fit TRBD1. The CDR3 covers 15 residues. Germline CDR1 SGHRS, CDR2 YFSETQ. The V gene end was trimmed by 4 bases and the J gene end by 7 bases; junction bases not matched to a gene: 6. As DNA, the CDR3 is TGCGCCAGCAGCCCGGACAGGGGGCGAGGTGAAAAACTGTTTTTT. Translation: CASSPDRGRGEKLFF.

The rearrangement uses TRBV7-3 and TRBJ2-1, with TRBD2 as a possible D gene (6 bases). Trimming removed 3 bases from V and 7 bases from J, with 13 bases in between. CDR1 SGHTA and CDR2 FQGTGA come from the germline V gene. CDR3 length equals 14 residues. In DNA form, the CDR3 reads TGTGCCAGCAGCTTCGGCGGGGTAGGGAATGAGCAGTTCTTC. This codes for CASSFGGVGNEQFF.

The chain has TRBV13 and TRBJ2-2; 10 bases agree with TRBD2. V was pared by 0 bases and J by 1 base, with 8 bases of the junction left unmatched. CDR1 and CDR2 from the germline V gene are PRHDT and FYEKMQ (reference sequence). The CDR3 is made up of 19 amino acids. The CDR3 loop is CASSLGLLAGAMNTGELFF. Written as DNA, the CDR3 is TGTGCCAGCAGCTTAGGTCTCCTAGCGGGGGCCATGAACACCGGGGAGCTGTTTTTT. The complete variable domain, with remaining parts taken from reference TRBV13 and TRBJ2-2, reads AAGVIQSPRHLIKEKRETATLKCYPIPRHDTVYWYQQGPGQDPQFLISFYEKMQSDKGSIPDRFSAQQFSDYHSELNMSSLELGDSALYFCASSLGLLAGAMNTGELFFGEGSRLTVL.

This chain connects TRBV7-6 to TRBJ2-5, with 8 bases identical to TRBD1. The V gene's germline CDR1 is SGHVS and CDR2 FNYEAQ. This CDR3 comprises 15 residues. V gave up 3 bases and J gave up 3 bases; unmatched junction bases: 6. Written as DNA, the CDR3 is TGTGCCAGCAGCTTTCTCAGGGGGCGCGAAGAGACCCAGTACTTC. It specifies CASSFLRGREETQYF.

This clone was recorded only once. V gene TRBV6-1 combines with J gene TRBJ2-1, with 7 bases identical to TRBD1. The junction had 0 bases not matched to a gene; V was cut back by 8 bases and J by 5 bases. This CDR3 has 11 residues. Germline V lookup: CDR1 MNHNS, CDR2 SASEGT. In nucleotides, the CDR3 is TGTGCCAGCGGGACAGACAATGAGCAGTTCTTC. Its protein product is CASGTDNEQFF.

The chain uses TRBV11-2 and TRBJ1-2; 10 bases are shared with TRBD1. The J segment lost 2 bases and the V segment lost 6 bases, leaving 12 bases of the junction unmatched. This CDR3 region has 17 residues. CDR1 and CDR2 from the germline V gene are SGHAT and FQNNGV. The CDR3 bases are TGTGCCAGCAGGGTAGGACAGGGGGTGACGGGGAACTATGGCTACACCTTC. Amino acid sequence: CASRVGQGVTGNYGYTF.

This rearrangement joins TRBV6-6 to TRBJ1-2, with D tentatively TRBD1 (5 bases). The germline V gene encodes CDR1 MNHNY and CDR2 SVGAGI (reference sequence). This CDR3 comprises 15 residues. Trimming shortened V by 7 bases and J by 5 bases, and 20 bases separated the two germline ends. The CDR3 nucleotides read TGTGCCAGCACCCTAAATCCGGGGGGTTCATATGGCTACACCTTC. Translated, it gives CASTLNPGGSYGYTF.

J is TRBJ1-1 and V is TRBV10-3; D is ambiguous. The CDR3 totals 15 residues. Germline V gives CDR1 ENHRY, CDR2 SYGVKD. V gave up 3 bases and J gave up 1 base, with 12 bases separating them. CDR3 sequence: CAISDITGRNTEAFF. CDR3 in DNA: TGTGCCATCAGTGATATCACCGGACGGAACACTGAAGCTTTCTTT.

The chain links TRBV4-1 to TRBJ2-5; 7 bases fit TRBD2. The CDR3 has 14 residues. CDR1 is MGHRA and CDR2 is YSYEKL in the germline V gene. Trimming cost V 1 base and J 2 bases; bases outside gene matches: 1. This chain's CDR3 is CASSQGGGQETQYF. The CDR3 bases are TGCGCCAGCAGCCAAGGGGGGGGACAAGAGACCCAGTACTTC.

This clone was seen a few times. V and J are TRBV25-1 and TRBJ1-1, with D unresolved. The CDR3 runs to 11 residues. The germline gives CDR1 MGHDK, CDR2 SYGVNS. Deletions cut 3 bases from V and 5 bases from J, with 4 bases between. The CDR3 nucleotides read TGTGCCAGCAGTGACGGGACTGAAGCTTTCTTT. Its protein product is CASSDGTEAFF.

This chain uses TRBV5-1 with TRBJ1-2; D uncertain. This CDR3 comprises 12 residues. The ends were cut back, 0 bases at V and 7 bases at J, with 7 bases in the middle. Germline V gene sequence: CDR1 SGHRS, CDR2 YFSETQ. The CDR3 DNA reads as TGCGCCAGCAGCTTGGGGGCTTCTGGCTACACCTTC. Translated, it gives CASSLGASGYTF.

The rearrangement links TRBV28 to TRBJ2-3, with 7 bases identical to TRBD2. Trimming at V came to 1 base and at J to 1 base, leaving 2 bases not matched to a gene. Germline lookup yields CDR1 MDHEN and CDR2 SYDVKM. This CDR3 has 15 residues. In DNA, the CDR3 is TGTGCCAGCAGTTTATACAGCGGGGGCACAGATACGCAGTATTTT. Protein product: CASSLYSGGTDTQYF. Together with reference TRBV28 and TRBJ2-3, the CDR3 gives the full variable domain: DVKVTQSSRYLVKRTGEKVFLECVQDMDHENMFWYRQDPGLGLRLIYFSYDVKMKEKGDIPEGYSVSREKKERFSLILESASTNQTSMYLCASSLYSGGTDTQYFGPGTRLTVL.

The rearrangement joins TRBV9 to TRBJ1-1; the match to TRBD1 covers 7 bases. The junction had 7 bases not matched to a gene; V was cut back by 4 bases and J by 7 bases. The V gene's germline CDR1 is SGDLS and CDR2 YYNGEE. The length of the CDR3 is 13 residues. In DNA form, the CDR3 reads TGTGCCAGCAGCTCGACAGGGTCGGGTGAAGCTTTCTTT. Its protein product is CASSSTGSGEAFF.

V gene TRBV16 combines with J gene TRBJ1-1; 12 nucleotides match TRBD1. CDR3 length: 17 residues. Trimming cost V 3 bases and J 1 base; bases outside gene matches: 6. Germline V gene data show CDR1 as KGHSY and CDR2 as FQNENV. Here the CDR3 DNA reads TGTGCCAGCAGCCATACGGGACAGGGGGCCCCGAACACTGAAGCTTTCTTT. Its translation is CASSHTGQGAPNTEAFF.

The chain employs TRBV7-9 and TRBJ1-5; perhaps TRBD1 as D (5 bases). Deletions cut 5 bases from V and 2 bases from J, with 25 bases between. Germline lookup yields CDR1 SEHNR and CDR2 FQNEAQ (reference sequence). There are 19 residues in the CDR3. The CDR3 region is CASSDGTGSQANRNQPQHF. CDR3 nucleotides: TGTGCCAGCAGCGACGGGACGGGCTCGCAGGCGAACCGCAATCAGCCCCAGCATTTT.

The rearrangement links TRBV7-6 to TRBJ2-2; 10 bases align to TRBD1. The CDR3 has 16 residues. From germline, CDR1 is SGHVS and CDR2 FNYEAQ. V was clipped by 5 bases and J by 6 bases; unmatched bases: 9. DNA of the CDR3: TGTGCCAGCAGCCCCCGTGAGACAGGGGGCTCCGGGGAGCTGTTTTTT. This translates into CASSPRETGGSGELFF.

The genes are TRBV6-5 and TRBJ1-4; D unclear. The CDR3 consists of 14 residues. Trimming shortened V by 10 bases and J by 8 bases, and 20 bases separated the two germline ends. Germline assignment: CDR1 MNHEY and CDR2 SVGAGI. CDR3 loop: CATGLGSVSEKLFF. CDR3 in DNA: TGTGCCACCGGACTGGGGTCAGTGAGCGAAAAACTGTTTTTT.

The chain has TRBV27 and TRBJ1-5; unclear D gene. The CDR3 has 12 residues. Trimming left V 4 bases short and J 6 bases short, with 7 bases between. The germline V gene encodes CDR1 MNHEY and CDR2 SMNVEV (reference sequence). As DNA, the CDR3 is TGTGCCAGCAGTTCGTGGGGTCAGCCCCAGCATTTT. It translates to CASSSWGQPQHF.

The chain combines TRBV4-1 with TRBJ1-3, with D unclear. Trimming removed 4 bases from V and 0 bases from J, with 7 bases in between. The germline V gene encodes CDR1 MGHRA and CDR2 YSYEKL. The CDR3 has 14 amino acids. This chain's CDR3 is CASSPGVSGNTIYF. DNA of the CDR3: TGCGCCAGCAGCCCTGGGGTCTCTGGAAACACCATATATTTT.

The chain joins TRBV7-2 to TRBJ2-5; 8 nucleotides agree with TRBD2. The trim removed 7 bases at V and 5 bases at J, leaving 12 bases unmatched. This CDR3 comprises 15 residues. Looked up from germline, CDR1 is SGHTA and CDR2 is FQGNSA. The CDR3 bases are TGTGCCAGCACGTTAAGGGTTAGCGGGGTGGAGACCCAGTACTTC. Translated: CASTLRVSGVETQYF.

The V call is TRBV6-6, the J call TRBJ1-1; D is undetermined. Looked up from germline, CDR1 is MNHNY and CDR2 is SVGAGI (reference sequence). The CDR3 sequence is 14 residues long. Trimming took off 2 bases at V and 5 bases at J, with 12 bases between the two ends. The CDR3 loop reads CASSYGRAGTEAFF. The CDR3 DNA follows: TGTGCCAGCAGTTACGGTAGGGCAGGAACTGAAGCTTTCTTT.

The chain uses TRBV4-1 and TRBJ1-2, with 7 bases matching TRBD1. Germline lookup yields CDR1 MGHRA and CDR2 YSYEKL. After removal of 0 bases from V and 3 bases from J, the junction contained 7 bases not matched to a gene. This CDR3 is built from 16 residues. The CDR3 region has the DNA TGCGCCAGCAGCCAAGATGGGAGGGGGCCTTACTATGGCTACACCTTC. As protein: CASSQDGRGPYYGYTF.

This chain uses TRBV7-9 with TRBJ1-1; no definite D call. CDR3 length: 14 residues. Trimming took 1 base from V and 0 from J, leaving 6 bases between them. CDR1 is SEHNR, CDR2 FQNEAQ, per germline (reference sequence). CDR3 nucleotide sequence: TGTGCCAGCAGCTTAGTAGGCATGAACACTGAAGCTTTCTTT. This codes for CASSLVGMNTEAFF. The whole variable domain, filled in from reference TRBV7-9 and TRBJ1-1, reads DTGVSQNPRHKITKRGQNVTFRCDPISEHNRLYWYRQTLGQGPEFLTYFQNEAQLEKSRLLSDRFSAERPKGSFSTLEIQRTEQGDSAMYLCASSLVGMNTEAFFGQGTRLTVV.

The V gene is TRBV19, the J gene TRBJ1-1, with a weak D call TRBD1 (5 bases). The V gene lost 4 bases and the J gene lost 4 bases, with 13 bases spanning the gap. From germline, CDR1 is LNHDA and CDR2 SQIVND (reference sequence). This CDR3 has 14 amino acids. DNA for the CDR3: TGTGCCAGTAGTACCGACTCGGGACCCACTGAAGCTTTCTTT. Translated, it gives CASSTDSGPTEAFF.

This clone was counted between two and nine times. The chain combines TRBV5-1 with TRBJ1-1; D unresolved. The germline CDR1 and CDR2 sequences are SGHRS and YFSETQ. V was clipped by 0 bases and J by 2 bases, with 8 bases between them. CDR3 length equals 14 residues. CDR3 in DNA: TGCGCCAGCAGCTTGGACAGCTTCAACACTGAAGCTTTCTTT. Residues: CASSLDSFNTEAFF. The full variable domain, rest sourced from reference TRBV5-1 and TRBJ1-1, is KAGVTQTPRYLIKTRGQQVTLSCSPISGHRSVSWYQQTPGQGLQFLFEYFSETQRNKGNFPGRFSGRQFSNSRSEMNVSTLELGDSALYLCASSLDSFNTEAFFGQGTRLTVV.

This clone was seen just once. V usage is TRBV19 and J usage is TRBJ1-5; a weak D match, TRBD1 (6 bases). CDR1 is LNHDA and CDR2 is SQIVND in the germline V gene (reference sequence). V dropped 7 bases and J dropped 1 base, with 14 bases sitting between them. This CDR3 is 15 amino acids long. CDR3 sequence reads: CASTYREASNQPQHF. CDR3 coding DNA: TGTGCCAGTACCTACAGGGAGGCGAGCAATCAGCCCCAGCATTTT.

A few counts support this clone. V and J are TRBV19 and TRBJ2-3, with 9 bases that match TRBD1. Germline assignment: CDR1 LNHDA and CDR2 SQIVND (reference sequence). This CDR3 comprises 16 residues. The trim removed 4 bases at V and 2 bases at J, leaving 7 bases unmatched. The CDR3 region has the DNA TGTGCCAGTAGTACTGAGGGACAGGGAGTCACAGATACGCAGTATTTT. Amino acid sequence: CASSTEGQGVTDTQYF.

The rearrangement links TRBV9 to TRBJ2-2; 7 bases are shared with TRBD1. The CDR3 consists of 15 residues. Per germline, CDR1 SGDLS and CDR2 YYNGEE. V lost 1 base to trimming and J lost 5 bases; unmatched junction nucleotides: 5. CDR3 amino acids: CASSVKGASTGELFF. Written as DNA, the CDR3 is TGTGCCAGCAGCGTAAAGGGGGCTAGTACCGGGGAGCTGTTTTTT. The variable domain in full, completed from reference TRBV9 and TRBJ2-2, reads DSGVTQTPKHLITATGQRVTLRCSPRSGDLSVYWYQQSLDQGLQFLIQYYNGEERAKGNILERFSAQQFPDLHSELNLSSLELGDSALYFCASSVKGASTGELFFGEGSRLTVL.